This record looks at one T cell receptor (beta chain) sequence and its context. Looked up from germline, CDR1 is MNHNS and CDR2 is SASEGT. This CDR3 contains 14 residues. V shed 2 bases and J shed 0 bases, with 7 bases lying between them. This specimen belongs to a study of T cells in localized non-small cell lung cancer. Produced via immunoSEQ multiplex PCR; TCRdb's table is partial and in-frame only. The table records over 30,000 clones, roughly three quarters of them present only once. This chain uses TRBV6-1 with TRBJ1-1; D remains ambiguous. This sample comprised peripheral blood, obtained before any cancer treatment. The receptor comes from a male donor aged 60 or over with stage II squamous cell lung carcinoma. CDR3 DNA sequence: TGTGCCAGCAGTGAACCCGGAATGAACACTGAAGCTTTCTTT. Translation: CASSEPGMNTEAFF.